This T cell receptor (beta chain) was identified during a study of OX40 agonist ivuxolimab in advanced cancers. This CDR3 contains 16 residues. Trimming stripped 2 bases from V and 0 bases from J, with 12 bases between. Looked up from germline, CDR1 is SGHAT and CDR2 is FQDESV (reference sequence). Generated by immunoSEQ multiplex PCR, the TCRdb table keeps only in-frame clones and is missing some. The repertoire has more than 45,000 clones, about nine tenths of them found once; the top ten carry 6.9%. The chain combines TRBV11-1 with TRBJ2-3, with D perhaps TRBD2 (6 bases). The material sequenced was CD4+ or CD8+ T cells sorted from blood, taken in a trial of the OX40 agonist ivuxolimab. This clonotype originated in an adult with an advanced solid tumor such as melanoma, head and neck, liver or kidney cancer. As DNA, the CDR3 is TGTGCCAGCAGCTTATTCCGGCTAGCGAGCACAGATACGCAGTATTTT. This translates into CASSLFRLASTDTQYF.